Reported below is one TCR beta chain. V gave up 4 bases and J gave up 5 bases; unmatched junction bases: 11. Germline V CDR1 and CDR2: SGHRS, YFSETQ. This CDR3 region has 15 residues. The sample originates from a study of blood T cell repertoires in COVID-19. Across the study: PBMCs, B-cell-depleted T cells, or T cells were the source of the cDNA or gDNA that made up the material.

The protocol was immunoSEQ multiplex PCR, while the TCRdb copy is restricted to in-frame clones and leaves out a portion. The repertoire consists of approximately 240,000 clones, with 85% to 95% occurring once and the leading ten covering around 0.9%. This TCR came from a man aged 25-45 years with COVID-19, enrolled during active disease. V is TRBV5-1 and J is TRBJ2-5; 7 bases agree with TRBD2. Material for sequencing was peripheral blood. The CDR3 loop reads CASSPTGGRDETQYF. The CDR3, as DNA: TGCGCCAGCAGCCCCACGGGGGGAAGGGACGAGACCCAGTACTTC.